The source of this TCR beta chain is a study of blood T cell repertoires in COVID-19. At the level of the study: T cells, B-cell-depleted T cells, or PBMCs supplied cDNA or gDNA.

Original methodology: Amplifying reference gene primers gave estimates of nucleated cell counts. Sequenced by immunoSEQ multiplex PCR; TCRdb stores in-frame clones only, minus some. The DNA gave D and trimming, while V, J and clone size come from that table. This table has fewer than 150,000 clones, 75% to 90% appearing once. The count of this clone is one. This CDR3 is 15 amino acids long. Trimming stripped 2 bases from V and 2 bases from J, with 12 bases between. Germline lookup yields CDR1 MNHNS and CDR2 SASEGT. This sequence originates from a woman between 50 and 59 years old with acute or convalescent COVID-19. The chain links TRBV6-1 to TRBJ1-2, with D perhaps TRBD1 (5 bases). The sequenced material came from peripheral blood. The CDR3 bases are TGTGCCAGCAGTGAATCGGGGGTGGGGAACTATGGCTACACCTTC. It yields the protein CASSESGVGNYGYTF.